Presented here are 24 T cell receptor beta chains from one specimen sequenced in a study of blood T cells in healthy people across ages. For the second PCR, which ran for about 6 to 11 cycles, a sample-barcoded 5' primer and a J-beta primer mix were used. TCRdb analysed the 5' RACE reads with MiXCR anew, one entry per CDR3 protein. The sample contains about 290,000 distinct CDR3 sequences, 27% of which appear only once. The material sequenced was blood. These TCRs come from a woman aged 70-85 years in good health.

This chain connects TRBV24-1 to TRBJ1-1, with TRBD1 matching over 9 bases. There are 15 residues in the CDR3. Germline assignment: CDR1 KGHDR and CDR2 SFDVKD. The V and J ends lost 4 bases and 4 bases, in that order; junction bases with no gene match: 6. The CDR3 here is CATSDTGTGPTEAFF. As DNA, the CDR3 is TGTGCCACCAGTGACACCGGGACAGGGCCCACTGAAGCTTTCTTT.

This clonotype was counted at least ten times. This chain links TRBV7-2 with TRBJ2-5; possibly TRBD2 for D (5 bases). Germline CDR1 is SGHTA and CDR2 is FQGNSA. Trimming took off 1 base at V and 5 bases at J, with 11 bases between the two ends. The CDR3 spans 14 residues. For the CDR3, the DNA is TGTGCCAGCAGCTTAGGTCATTCGGGGGAGACCCAGTACTTC. Its translation: CASSLGHSGETQYF.

Many counts were recorded for this clonotype. The junction shows a germline mismatch at one end, possibly a read error. V usage is TRBV7-7 and J usage is TRBJ2-5; 8 bases map to TRBD2. The CDR3 totals 15 residues. CDR1 and CDR2 (germline): SSHAT, FNYEAQ (reference sequence). CDR3 in DNA: TGTGCTAGCAGCCCCGCGGGGGGCCTCCGAGAGACCCAGTACTTC. Translation gives CASSPAGGLRETQYF.

The gene calls are TRBV28 and TRBJ1-2; D not certain. This CDR3 has 12 residues. V was cut by 7 bases and J by 8 bases, with 14 bases left in between. Germline assignment: CDR1 MDHEN and CDR2 SYDVKM. The CDR3 spells CASNQLLIGYTF. CDR3 coding DNA: TGTGCCAGCAACCAACTTCTCATCGGCTACACCTTC.

V is TRBV7-4 and J is TRBJ2-1, with 11 bases that match TRBD2. CDR3 length: 17 amino acids. Germline V gene lookup returns CDR1 SGHVT and CDR2 SQSDAQ. Unmatched junction bases numbered 10, after V lost 6 bases and J lost 3 bases. CDR3 residues: CASRILAGGPCYNEQFF. The CDR3 nucleotides read TGTGCCAGCAGGATATTAGCGGGAGGGCCCTGCTACAATGAGCAGTTCTTC.

The rearrangement uses TRBV28 and TRBJ1-3, with 9 nucleotides matching TRBD1. Trimming at V came to 2 bases and at J to 4 bases, leaving 3 bases not matched to a gene. The CDR3 has 15 residues. The germline gives CDR1 MDHEN, CDR2 SYDVKM. Written as DNA, the CDR3 is TGTGCCAGCAGTTTACATGGACAGGGGGGAAACACCATATATTTT. Residues: CASSLHGQGGNTIYF.

The table lists this clonotype with a few counts. The chain is built from TRBV7-9 and TRBJ1-3; D remains unclear. The germline V and J ends were trimmed by 5 bases and 0 bases, with 8 bases remaining between them. The germline CDR1 and CDR2 sequences are SEHNR and FQNEAQ (reference sequence). The CDR3 length is 14 residues. The CDR3, as DNA: TGTGCCAGCAGCGCCAGGACCTCTGGAAACACCATATATTTT. Translated: CASSARTSGNTIYF.

The rearrangement links TRBV20-1 to TRBJ2-2; no firm D call. This CDR3 has 15 amino acids. V was cut by 1 base and J by 0 bases, with 9 bases left in between. Germline V gene sequence: CDR1 DFQATT, CDR2 SNEGSKA (reference sequence). The CDR3 here is CSARVGQPNTGELFF. The CDR3 DNA reads TGCAGTGCTAGAGTTGGCCAGCCGAACACCGGGGAGCTGTTTTTT.

The chain has TRBV20-1 and TRBJ2-3; 13 bases are shared with TRBD2. Losses at the gene ends were 5 bases for V and 2 bases for J; bases not matched to a gene: 10. This CDR3 spans 17 amino acids. CDR1 is DFQATT, CDR2 SNEGSKA, per germline (reference sequence). In DNA, the CDR3 is TGCAGTGCTCCCCACCGGACTAGCGGGAGACCCACAGATACGCAGTATTTT. Protein sequence: CSAPHRTSGRPTDTQYF.

This clonotype was counted once. V is TRBV4-3 and J is TRBJ2-1; 8 nucleotides align to TRBD2. J was trimmed by 5 bases and V by 3 bases; bases with no gene match: 9. This CDR3 comprises 16 residues. Germline CDR1 LGHNA, CDR2 YSLEER. CDR3 loop: CASSQGRTSSNNEQFF. The CDR3 DNA follows: TGCGCCAGCAGCCAGGGAAGGACTAGCTCAAACAATGAGCAGTTCTTC.

This clonotype was seen a handful of times. This rearrangement joins TRBV4-1 to TRBJ2-3, with D maybe TRBD1 (6 bases). Per germline, CDR1 MGHRA and CDR2 YSYEKL. The CDR3 contains 17 residues. Trimming shortened V by 0 bases and J by 3 bases, and 16 bases separated the two germline ends. The CDR3 sequence: CASSQDQDSGETDTQYF. For the CDR3, the DNA is TGCGCCAGCAGCCAAGACCAGGACAGTGGGGAGACAGATACGCAGTATTTT.

The table lists this clonotype with a few counts. The genes are TRBV4-3 and TRBJ1-2; perhaps TRBD1 as D (6 bases). This CDR3 has 12 amino acids. V lost 1 base and J 8 bases, leaving 8 bases between the germline ends. Germline V gives CDR1 LGHNA, CDR2 YSLEER. In nucleotides, the CDR3 is TGCGCCAGCAGCCAAGTCGGGGGCGGCTACACCTTC. Its protein product is CASSQVGGGYTF.

This rearrangement joins TRBV20-1 to TRBJ1-1, with TRBD1 as a possible D gene (5 bases). The CDR3 has 13 residues. Trimming cost V 6 bases and J 1 base, with 12 bases left between them. CDR1 is DFQATT, CDR2 SNEGSKA, per germline (reference sequence). CDR3 residues: CSAERDSNTEAFF. DNA for the CDR3: TGCAGTGCCGAGAGGGACTCGAACACTGAAGCTTTCTTT.

This clonotype has only one observation. The chain couples TRBV7-9 to TRBJ2-3; possible D gene TRBD1, 5 bases. This CDR3 has 14 amino acids. The germline gives CDR1 SEHNR, CDR2 FQNEAQ (reference sequence). V gave up 3 bases and J gave up 4 bases, with 11 bases separating them. The CDR3 sequence: CASSLAGLADTQYF. The CDR3 region has the DNA TGTGCCAGCAGCTTGGCAGGGTTAGCAGATACGCAGTATTTT.

This chain joins TRBV4-1 and TRBJ2-5; 7 nucleotides agree with TRBD2. The end of the DNA is better explained by TRBJ2-7, so the J call may be wrong. CDR1 and CDR2 (germline): MGHRA, YSYEKL. The CDR3 covers 15 residues. CDR3 residues: CASSSRKRDSYEQYF. CDR3 coding DNA: TGCGCCAGCAGCTCCCGCAAGCGGGACTCCTACGAGCAGTACTTC.

This clonotype was observed a handful of times. The chain links TRBV10-3 to TRBJ2-7; 7 nucleotides line up with TRBD1. The CDR3 length is 14 residues. CDR1 and CDR2 (germline): ENHRY, SYGVKD. Unmatched junction bases numbered 2, after V lost 2 bases and J lost 1 base. CDR3 nucleotides: TGTGCCATCAGTGAGAGACAGGGATCCTACGAGCAGTACTTC. Residues: CAISERQGSYEQYF.

The V and J genes are TRBV7-8 and TRBJ2-5; TRBD1 or TRBD2 may be the D gene (5 bases each). Germline CDR1 SGHVS, CDR2 FQNEAQ. The CDR3 covers 15 residues. V shed 4 bases and J shed 3 bases, with 15 bases lying between them. CDR3 loop: CASSSSGTPKETQYF. In nucleotides, the CDR3 is TGTGCCAGCAGCTCTTCCGGGACGCCTAAAGAGACCCAGTACTTC.

The chain links TRBV7-2 to TRBJ2-2; D is uncertain. Between the trimmed V and J ends, which lost 4 bases and 5 bases, there was a span of 8 bases. The CDR3 has 13 residues. The V gene's germline CDR1 is SGHTA and CDR2 FQGNSA. As DNA, the CDR3 is TGTGCCAGCAGCTCGACCGGGACCGGGGAGCTGTTTTTT. Its protein is CASSSTGTGELFF. The whole variable domain, filled in from reference TRBV7-2 and TRBJ2-2, reads GAGVSQSPSNKVTEKGKDVELRCDPISGHTALYWYRQSLGQGLEFLIYFQGNSAPDKSGLPSDRFSAERTGGSVSTLTIQRTQQEDSAVYLCASSSTGTGELFFGEGSRLTVL.

This clonotype was recorded a few times. The final CDR3 position lacks the conserved phenylalanine or tryptophan, pointing to a likely read error. The V and J genes are TRBV6-1 and TRBJ1-5; D is possibly TRBD1 (6 bases). The CDR3 spans 13 residues. Germline assignment: CDR1 MNHNS and CDR2 SASEGT. The CDR3 sequence is CASSGQNNQPQHL. The CDR3, as DNA: TGCGCCAGCAGTGGACAGAACAATCAGCCCCAGCATCTT.

This clonotype has a count of ten or more. The rearrangement links TRBV7-2 to TRBJ2-5; D not resolved. V lost 5 bases to trimming and J lost 3 bases, with 16 bases between them. Per germline, CDR1 SGHTA and CDR2 FQGNSA. The CDR3 sequence is 15 residues long. The CDR3 spells CASSLPPGDKETQYF. Here the CDR3 DNA reads TGTGCCAGCAGCCTCCCTCCTGGCGATAAAGAGACCCAGTACTTC.

The V call is TRBV29-1, the J call TRBJ1-4; D not certain. V lost 6 bases and J lost 1, with 9 bases in between. The CDR3 has 13 residues. Germline assignment: CDR1 SQVTM and CDR2 ANQGSEA. The CDR3 loop reads CSVAPLTNEKLFF. For the CDR3, the DNA is TGCAGCGTGGCGCCCTTAACTAATGAAAAACTGTTTTTT.

There are a few counts of this clonotype. The chain carries TRBV28 and TRBJ2-2, with 7 nucleotides matching TRBD2. Germline trimming cut 6 bases from V and 0 bases from J; bases unmatched to any gene: 10. Germline lookup yields CDR1 MDHEN and CDR2 SYDVKM. This CDR3 has 17 amino acids. This CDR3 is CASRPAGLQPNTGELFF. The CDR3 DNA reads as TGTGCCAGCAGGCCAGCGGGACTACAACCGAACACCGGGGAGCTGTTTTTT.

V gene TRBV6-5 combines with J gene TRBJ2-5, with 15 bases matching TRBD2. In germline, CDR1 is MNHEY, CDR2 SVGAGI. The CDR3 consists of 17 residues. V shed 2 bases and J 5 bases; nucleotides not matched to a gene: 6. In DNA, the CDR3 is TGTGCCAGCAGTTACGGTGGGACTAGCGGGGGGCGGGAGACCCAGTACTTC. Its protein is CASSYGGTSGGRETQYF.

The table lists this clonotype with a few counts. The rearrangement uses TRBV12-5 and TRBJ1-2; no definite D call. V was cut by 6 bases and J by 3 bases, with 11 bases left in between. The CDR3 contains 13 residues. Germline lookup yields CDR1 LGHNT and CDR2 FRNRAP. This CDR3 reads CASGPDDYYGYTF. CDR3 nucleotide sequence: TGTGCTAGTGGCCCCGACGACTACTATGGCTACACCTTC.